Each of the 6 T cell receptor beta chains below was sequenced from the same sample in a study of blood T cell repertoires in COVID-19. Clones were read by immunoSEQ multiplex PCR, and TCRdb kept only the in-frame ones, dropping some. The profile shows around 270,000 clones, less than 90% of them singletons. Sequences were obtained from peripheral blood. All receptors come from a man aged 30-40 years with active or convalescent COVID-19.

The chain couples TRBV30 to TRBJ1-4, with D possibly being TRBD1 (6 bases). Germline values: CDR1 GTSNPN, CDR2 SVGIG (reference sequence). The CDR3 is 13 amino acids. V lost 1 base and J lost 8, with 11 bases in between. Here the CDR3 reads CAWSDTGYEKLFF. In nucleotides, the CDR3 is TGTGCCTGGAGTGACACAGGGTACGAAAAACTGTTTTTT.

The V and J genes are TRBV5-1 and TRBJ2-7, with 7 bases identical to TRBD1. V trimming: 2 bases; J trimming: 3 bases; junction bases outside the gene matches: 5. Per the germline V gene, CDR1 is SGHRS and CDR2 is YFSETQ. This CDR3 spans 14 amino acids. The CDR3 region is CASSFFGQVYEQYF. In DNA form, the CDR3 reads TGCGCCAGCAGCTTCTTCGGACAGGTCTACGAGCAGTACTTC.

The genes are TRBV7-7 and TRBJ2-1, with D perhaps TRBD2 (6 bases). V dropped 1 base and J dropped 1 base, with 11 bases sitting between them. The CDR3 is 16 amino acids. Germline V gives CDR1 SSHAT, CDR2 FNYEAQ (reference sequence). CDR3 residues: CASSLGPGRSYNEQFF. CDR3 coding DNA: TGTGCCAGCAGCTTAGGGCCTGGGAGGTCCTACAATGAGCAGTTCTTC.

The V and J genes are TRBV6-6 and TRBJ1-6; 7 nucleotides match TRBD1. Germline CDR1 reads MNHNY; CDR2 reads SVGAGI (reference sequence). The CDR3 totals 16 residues. The V and J ends lost 5 bases and 0 bases, in that order; junction bases with no gene match: 4. CDR3 loop: CASSLRQGSYNSPLHF. For the CDR3, the DNA is TGTGCCAGCAGTCTAAGACAGGGCTCCTATAATTCACCCCTCCACTTT.

With regard to this clone: At one end the junction does not follow the germline gene, possibly because of a read error. The CDR3 loop is CARSRAGGELGNTIYF. CDR3 coding DNA: TGCGCCCGCAGCCGGGCGGGGGGGGAGCTTGGAAACACCATATATTTT. The chain has TRBV5-1 and TRBJ1-3, with D possibly being TRBD1 (5 bases). The CDR3 consists of 16 residues. Germline CDR1 and CDR2: SGHRS and YFSETQ. The full variable domain, with the rest looked up from reference TRBV5-1 and TRBJ1-3, is KAGVTQTPRYLIKTRGQQVTLSCSPISGHRSVSWYQQTPGQGLQFLFEYFSETQRNKGNFPGRFSGRQFSNSRSEMNVSTLELGDSALYLCARSRAGGELGNTIYFGEGSWLTVV.

The genes are TRBV11-2 and TRBJ1-5, with 9 bases aligning to TRBD1. CDR3 length: 15 residues. The trim removed 1 base at V and 7 bases at J, leaving 5 bases unmatched. Germline CDR1 SGHAT, CDR2 FQNNGV. The CDR3 DNA reads TGTGCCAGCAGCTTAGCGGGGACAGGGATCCAGCCCCAGCATTTT. Its protein is CASSLAGTGIQPQHF.